This T cell receptor (beta chain) was retrieved from a study of CD8+ T cells in alopecia areata. For the study at large: Scoring treated patients' severity relied on the percentage of scalp area affected.

The treatment here: oral pan-JAK inhibitor, 5-10 mg twice daily. Alopecia areata patients gave lesional scalp punch biopsies and peripheral blood samples. Cell sorting on a FACSAria was used to separate CD4+ and CD8+ T cells from the PBMCs. Trimming cost V 4 bases and J 1 base, with 16 bases left between them. The CDR3 covers 16 residues. Germline assignment: CDR1 SGHTA and CDR2 FQGNSA. This clone was recorded a few times. Extracted RNA was reverse transcribed, and the resulting cDNA served as sequencing template. Method: immunoSEQ multiplex PCR; TCRdb's copy keeps in-frame clones and lacks some. Of over 150,000 clones in the sample, roughly three fifths were seen once.

This clonotype was obtained from a human donor with alopecia areata. The input for sequencing was CD4+ T cells sorted from blood, taken at week 4, from a patient treated with tofacitinib. The rearrangement uses TRBV7-2 and TRBJ1-1; D remains unclear. CDR3 amino acids: CASSSAVEVRNTEAFF. As DNA, the CDR3 is TGTGCCAGCAGCTCCGCCGTGGAGGTGAGGAACACTGAAGCTTTCTTT.